The clone carrying this T cell receptor (beta chain) was seen many times. Its antigen remains unknown. This entry belongs to a study of response to subunit inactivated influenza vaccine. TCRdb passed the RT-PCR reads through MiXCR, listing each CDR3 protein once. The sample records almost 250,000 distinct CDR3 sequences, 12% being singletons. Germline CDR1 reads LGHDT; CDR2 reads YNNKEL (reference sequence). V was shortened by 0 bases and J by 4 bases, with 12 bases between the two germline ends. The CDR3 loop spans 15 amino acids. Study results and limitations: The authors put forward the suggestion that each seasonal influenza vaccination may bring in only a limited number of new T cells.

This rearrangement joins TRBV3-1 to TRBJ1-2, with D possibly matching TRBD1 (6 bases). The sequence derives from a man between 50 and 59 years old who received an inactivated influenza vaccine. The sample here was non-naive T cells sorted from PBMCs, taken 14 to 15 days before vaccination. Here the CDR3 reads CASSQDTAGVYGYTF. The CDR3 DNA reads TGTGCCAGCAGCCAAGATACCGCAGGGGTCTATGGCTACACCTTC.